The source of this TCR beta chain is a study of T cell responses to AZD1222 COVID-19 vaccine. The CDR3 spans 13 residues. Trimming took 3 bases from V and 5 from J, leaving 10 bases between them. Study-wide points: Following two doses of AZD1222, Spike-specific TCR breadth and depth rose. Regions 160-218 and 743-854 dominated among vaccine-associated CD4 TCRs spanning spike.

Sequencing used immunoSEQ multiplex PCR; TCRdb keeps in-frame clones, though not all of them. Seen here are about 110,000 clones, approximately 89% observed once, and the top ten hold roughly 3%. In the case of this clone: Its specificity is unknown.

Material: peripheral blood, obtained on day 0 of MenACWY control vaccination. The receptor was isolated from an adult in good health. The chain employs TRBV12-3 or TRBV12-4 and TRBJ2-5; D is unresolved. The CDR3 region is CASSFRFGETQYF. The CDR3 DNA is TGTGCCAGCAGTTTCAGGTTCGGGGAGACCCAGTACTTC.